The rows below give T cell receptor beta chains drawn from one sample of a study of blood T cell repertoires in COVID-19. Generated by immunoSEQ multiplex PCR, the TCRdb table keeps only in-frame clones and is missing some. The data show 150,000 or so clones, roughly four fifths seen once. Input material: peripheral blood. These receptors originate from an elderly woman with active or convalescent COVID-19. Both conserved end residues are trimmed from each CDR3. D genes are given only for firm matches. Size values are once, few and many counts, or a class for expanded clones, and some rows have none.

CDR3 protein: ASSFGSGGATDTQY; V gene: TRBV5-1; D gene: TRBD2; J gene: TRBJ2-3; clone size: -
CDR3 protein: ASSSIHTPQH; V gene: TRBV7-9; D gene: -; J gene: TRBJ1-5; clone size: few
CDR3 protein: ASSQEGAVGVGELF; V gene: TRBV4-1; D gene: -; J gene: TRBJ2-2; clone size: -
CDR3 protein: ASSLVRGSYEQY; V gene: TRBV5-1; D gene: -; J gene: TRBJ2-7; clone size: -
CDR3 protein: ASSLEQGAYEQY; V gene: TRBV5-1; D gene: -; J gene: TRBJ2-7; clone size: once
CDR3 protein: ASSDRGRSSGNTIY; V gene: TRBV6-1; D gene: -; J gene: TRBJ1-3; clone size: -
CDR3 protein: ASSTGLGQPQH; V gene: TRBV11-2; D gene: -; J gene: TRBJ1-5; clone size: -
CDR3 protein: ASSDKSTSSYEQY; V gene: TRBV2; D gene: -; J gene: TRBJ2-7; clone size: -
CDR3 protein: ASSLRTANNSPLH; V gene: TRBV18; D gene: -; J gene: TRBJ1-6; clone size: -
CDR3 protein: AIKIAENTEAF; V gene: TRBV10-3; D gene: -; J gene: TRBJ1-1; clone size: few
CDR3 protein: ASSYSSGGVYNEQF; V gene: TRBV6-5; D gene: TRBD2; J gene: TRBJ2-1; clone size: -
CDR3 protein: ASNKFSARTSLNEKLF; V gene: TRBV7-9; D gene: -; J gene: TRBJ1-4; clone size: -
CDR3 protein: ASSTTGVETDTQY; V gene: TRBV19; D gene: TRBD1; J gene: TRBJ2-3; clone size: -
CDR3 protein: ASSLGAEIYGYT; V gene: TRBV7-8; D gene: -; J gene: TRBJ1-2; clone size: -
CDR3 protein: ASSPRQATNTEAF; V gene: TRBV18; D gene: -; J gene: TRBJ1-1; clone size: -
CDR3 protein: ASTLGGVQPQH; V gene: TRBV12-3/TRBV12-4; D gene: -; J gene: TRBJ1-5; clone size: few
CDR3 protein: ASSPAGIGEKLF; V gene: TRBV3-1/TRBV3-2; D gene: -; J gene: TRBJ1-4; clone size: once
CDR3 protein: ASSVEGQLNYGYT; V gene: TRBV9; D gene: -; J gene: TRBJ1-2; clone size: -
CDR3 protein: ASSENPSTGSNEKLF; V gene: TRBV6-4; D gene: -; J gene: TRBJ1-4; clone size: -
CDR3 protein: ASSFLTMAGGTDTQY; V gene: TRBV7-2; D gene: TRBD2; J gene: TRBJ2-3; clone size: -
CDR3 protein: ASSLSAGSYEQY; V gene: TRBV5-1; D gene: -; J gene: TRBJ2-7; clone size: -
CDR3 protein: AWSGDYKGRLF; V gene: TRBV30; D gene: -; J gene: TRBJ1-4; clone size: -
CDR3 protein: ASSWSSYNEQF; V gene: TRBV19; D gene: -; J gene: TRBJ2-1; clone size: few
CDR3 protein: ASSPAGTRSSYGYT; V gene: TRBV5-4; D gene: -; J gene: TRBJ1-2; clone size: -
CDR3 protein: ASSTDSRWDTEAF; V gene: TRBV7-9; D gene: -; J gene: TRBJ1-1; clone size: -
CDR3 protein: ASSLLQGTGNTIY; V gene: TRBV9; D gene: -; J gene: TRBJ1-3; clone size: -
CDR3 protein: ASRGATEAF; V gene: TRBV6-5; D gene: -; J gene: TRBJ1-1; clone size: -
CDR3 protein: SAGAIYEQY; V gene: TRBV20-1; D gene: -; J gene: TRBJ2-7; clone size: few
CDR3 protein: ATRDFKGNQPQH; V gene: TRBV15; D gene: -; J gene: TRBJ1-5; clone size: -
CDR3 protein: ASSFVGTGGEKLF; V gene: TRBV28; D gene: TRBD1; J gene: TRBJ1-4; clone size: -
CDR3 protein: ASSLPRGREQY; V gene: TRBV7-2; D gene: TRBD1; J gene: TRBJ2-7; clone size: once
CDR3 protein: ASSFASNSPLH; V gene: TRBV7-2; D gene: -; J gene: TRBJ1-6; clone size: -
CDR3 protein: ARGTAGSTDTQY; V gene: TRBV2; D gene: TRBD1; J gene: TRBJ2-3; clone size: -
CDR3 protein: ASSSRTGLQNYGYT; V gene: TRBV7-2; D gene: TRBD1; J gene: TRBJ1-2; clone size: -
CDR3 protein: ATQLAGGPDTQY; V gene: TRBV5-1; D gene: TRBD2; J gene: TRBJ2-3; clone size: -
CDR3 protein: ASSSGGGDYGYT; V gene: TRBV27; D gene: -; J gene: TRBJ1-2; clone size: -
CDR3 protein: ASSMGAGTLETQY; V gene: TRBV19; D gene: -; J gene: TRBJ2-5; clone size: -
CDR3 protein: AWSQGGWTEAF; V gene: TRBV30; D gene: -; J gene: TRBJ1-1; clone size: -
CDR3 protein: ASNHRRIGQTSGYT; V gene: TRBV2; D gene: -; J gene: TRBJ1-2; clone size: -
CDR3 protein: ASSLAPGQGDQPQH; V gene: TRBV7-2; D gene: TRBD1; J gene: TRBJ1-5; clone size: -
CDR3 protein: ASSFGQITDTQY; V gene: TRBV5-1; D gene: -; J gene: TRBJ2-3; clone size: -
CDR3 protein: ASSERGQGTGNTGELF; V gene: TRBV6-1; D gene: TRBD1; J gene: TRBJ2-2; clone size: -
CDR3 protein: ASNSGGKPYNEQF; V gene: TRBV19; D gene: TRBD2; J gene: TRBJ2-1; clone size: -
CDR3 protein: ASSQEGRPRRTDTQY; V gene: TRBV3-1/TRBV3-2; D gene: -; J gene: TRBJ2-3; clone size: -
CDR3 protein: ASSQNRDDRGLKGTEAF; V gene: TRBV3-1/TRBV3-2; D gene: TRBD1; J gene: TRBJ1-1; clone size: -
CDR3 protein: ATEGSYEQY; V gene: TRBV10-3; D gene: -; J gene: TRBJ2-7; clone size: -
CDR3 protein: SASIGGLSYEQY; V gene: TRBV20-1; D gene: -; J gene: TRBJ2-7; clone size: -
CDR3 protein: ASGRGATLTDTQY; V gene: TRBV2; D gene: -; J gene: TRBJ2-3; clone size: -
CDR3 protein: ASSLMAGGLHDHT; V gene: TRBV28; D gene: TRBD1; J gene: TRBJ1-2; clone size: -
CDR3 protein: ASSLDPSGGSTGELF; V gene: TRBV13; D gene: TRBD2; J gene: TRBJ2-2; clone size: -
CDR3 protein: ASSRAGAPYNEQF; V gene: TRBV28; D gene: -; J gene: TRBJ2-1; clone size: -
CDR3 protein: ASSLGLTGVGYT; V gene: TRBV11-2; D gene: TRBD1; J gene: TRBJ1-2; clone size: -
CDR3 protein: ASSSGTGMDEKLF; V gene: TRBV5-1; D gene: -; J gene: TRBJ1-4; clone size: few
CDR3 protein: ASSKRTGRVEKLF; V gene: TRBV5-6; D gene: TRBD1; J gene: TRBJ1-4; clone size: -
CDR3 protein: ASSLTATGVETQY; V gene: TRBV5-1; D gene: TRBD1; J gene: TRBJ2-5; clone size: -
CDR3 protein: ASSIGLAGVGETQY; V gene: TRBV9; D gene: TRBD2; J gene: TRBJ2-5; clone size: -
CDR3 protein: ASSLERKMNTEAF; V gene: TRBV5-4; D gene: -; J gene: TRBJ1-1; clone size: -
CDR3 protein: SVEWVTGVETQY; V gene: TRBV29-1; D gene: TRBD1; J gene: TRBJ2-5; clone size: -
CDR3 protein: ASSSHGGGRGTDTQY; V gene: TRBV7-3; D gene: TRBD2; J gene: TRBJ2-3; clone size: -
CDR3 protein: ASSLGPNYGYT; V gene: TRBV28; D gene: -; J gene: TRBJ1-2; clone size: -